This entry lists 31 T cell receptor beta chains sequenced from one sample in a study of blood T cell repertoires in COVID-19. Only in-frame clones appear in the TCRdb table, and some are missing; sequencing was by immunoSEQ multiplex PCR. The table records more than 300,000 clones, 87% of them present only once. The sequenced sample consisted of PBMCs or T cells enriched from blood (not recorded which). These receptors all come from a woman under 40 who had recovered from COVID-19.

The rearrangement uses TRBV10-3 and TRBJ1-5, with D possibly being TRBD1 (6 bases). The CDR3 has 13 amino acids. Germline V lookup: CDR1 ENHRY, CDR2 SYGVKD. V gave up 8 bases and J gave up 0 bases, with 8 bases separating them. The chain's CDR3 is CAIRDNSNQPQHF. CDR3 DNA: TGTGCCATCCGGGACAATAGCAATCAGCCCCAGCATTTT.

This clone was counted a single time. The rearrangement links TRBV9 to TRBJ1-2; D remains ambiguous. The length of the CDR3 is 14 residues. V lost 0 bases and J lost 3, with 9 bases in between. The V gene's germline CDR1 is SGDLS and CDR2 YYNGEE. The CDR3 region has the DNA TGTGCCAGCAGCGTAGACGACGGAGACTATGGCTACACCTTC. Translation: CASSVDDGDYGYTF.

The chain recombines TRBV4-2 with TRBJ2-2; no reliable D call. The CDR3 loop spans 15 amino acids. Trimming left V 3 bases short and J 6 bases short, with 14 bases between. Germline V gene sequence: CDR1 LGHNA, CDR2 YNFKEQ. CDR3 protein: CASSQSPTDPGELFF. The DNA for the CDR3 is TGTGCCAGCAGCCAGTCCCCGACTGATCCCGGGGAGCTGTTTTTT.

This CDR3 is CASSGSGLADTQETQYF. The CDR3 DNA reads TGCGCCAGCAGCGGATCTGGACTAGCGGATACTCAAGAGACCCAGTACTTC. V and J are TRBV4-1 and TRBJ2-5; 10 nucleotides match TRBD2. CDR3 length equals 17 residues. V shed 5 bases and J 2 bases; nucleotides not matched to a gene: 11. Germline V gene lookup returns CDR1 MGHRA and CDR2 YSYEKL.

The chain joins TRBV7-2 to TRBJ1-1, with TRBD1 identical over 7 bases. This CDR3 has 14 residues. Germline loops: CDR1 SGHTA, CDR2 FQGNSA. Losses at the gene ends were 3 bases for V and 4 bases for J; bases not matched to a gene: 5. The CDR3 DNA reads TGTGCCAGCAGCTTCGGCAGGGGGACCACTGAAGCTTTCTTT. It yields the protein CASSFGRGTTEAFF.

This rearrangement joins TRBV7-8 to TRBJ1-2; 11 bases match TRBD1. Germline values: CDR1 SGHVS, CDR2 FQNEAQ. J was trimmed by 7 bases and V by 3 bases; bases with no gene match: 7. The CDR3 is 15 residues long. CDR3 in amino acids: CASSLEDRGPVGYTF. Written as DNA, the CDR3 is TGTGCCAGCAGCTTGGAGGACAGGGGGCCAGTTGGCTACACCTTC. Supplemented by reference TRBV7-8 and TRBJ1-2, the full variable domain reads GAGVSQSPRYKVAKRGQDVALRCDPISGHVSLFWYQQALGQGPEFLTYFQNEAQLDKSGLPSDRFFAERPEGSVSTLKIQRTQQEDSAVYLCASSLEDRGPVGYTFGSGTRLTVV.

The chain recombines TRBV3-1 (or the pseudogene TRBV3-2) with TRBJ2-3; TRBD2 aligns across 11 bases. The V segment lost 0 bases and the J segment 8 bases; nucleotides outside the gene matches: 4. The CDR3 sequence is 15 residues long. CDR1 and CDR2 (germline): LGHDT, YNNKEL (reference sequence). The CDR3 DNA is TGTGCCAGCAGCCAAGAACTAGCGGGGGTTGCTACGCAGTATTTT. Translated: CASSQELAGVATQYF.

For this clone: Within the sample, other DNA sequences also encode this same CDR3. V is TRBV2 and J is TRBJ2-1, with a possible D match to TRBD2 (5 bases). V lost 9 bases and J 4 bases, leaving 13 bases between the germline ends. The length of the CDR3 is 13 residues. Germline assignment: CDR1 SNHLY and CDR2 FYNNEI. CDR3 protein: CASSATGYNEQFF. CDR3 bases: TGTGCCAGTAGCGCCACGGGTTACAATGAGCAGTTCTTC. Variable domain in full (rest from reference TRBV2 and TRBJ2-1): EPEVTQTPSHQVTQMGQEVILRCVPISNHLYFYWYRQILGQKVEFLVSFYNNEISEKSEIFDDQFSVERPDGSNFTLKIRSTKLEDSAMYFCASSATGYNEQFFGPGTRLTVL.

This chain connects TRBV2 to TRBJ2-5, with TRBD2 matching over 8 bases. Germline V CDR1 and CDR2: SNHLY, FYNNEI. This CDR3 is built from 12 residues. After removal of 7 bases from V and 4 bases from J, the junction contained 2 bases not matched to a gene. This CDR3 is CASNSGVETQYF. In DNA form, the CDR3 reads TGTGCCAGCAATAGCGGGGTAGAGACCCAGTACTTC.

The chain has TRBV19 and TRBJ1-6; D not certain. Trimming removed 3 bases from V and 9 bases from J, with 18 bases in between. This CDR3 comprises 16 residues. CDR1 LNHDA and CDR2 SQIVND come from the germline V gene (reference sequence). CDR3 bases: TGTGCCAGTAGTATCGCTGGTGGCAGGAAAATTTCACCCCTCCACTTT. Amino acid sequence: CASSIAGGRKISPLHF.

The rearrangement joins TRBV7-9 to TRBJ1-5, with 8 bases lining up with TRBD1. The CDR3 covers 14 residues. The V gene end was trimmed by 1 base and the J gene end by 7 bases; junction bases not matched to a gene: 3. Germline loops: CDR1 SEHNR, CDR2 FQNEAQ (reference sequence). This CDR3 reads CASSLDRGWQPQHF. Written as DNA, the CDR3 is TGTGCCAGCAGCTTAGACAGGGGGTGGCAGCCCCAGCATTTT.

The chain carries TRBV18 and TRBJ2-5; D unresolved. The CDR3 runs to 13 residues. The V end lost 3 bases, the J end lost 9 bases, and 14 bases lay between the germline ends. Germline assignment: CDR1 KGHSH and CDR2 LQKENI. CDR3 protein: CASSPRSPAAQYF. Written as DNA, the CDR3 is TGTGCCAGCTCACCCCGTTCCCCGGCGGCCCAGTACTTC.

V gene TRBV9 combines with J gene TRBJ2-5; 14 bases match TRBD2. Trimming removed 3 bases from V and 3 bases from J; junction bases left unmatched: 7. The germline CDR1 and CDR2 sequences are SGDLS and YYNGEE. The CDR3 is 17 residues long. For the CDR3, the DNA is TGTGCCAGCAGCGACCGACTAGCGGGGGGGCCGAAAGAGACCCAGTACTTC. Protein: CASSDRLAGGPKETQYF.

This clone was counted a single time. The chain has TRBV15 and TRBJ2-7, with D perhaps TRBD2 (6 bases). Deletions cut 1 base from V and 2 bases from J, with 12 bases between. Looked up from germline, CDR1 is LNHNV and CDR2 is YYDKDF (reference sequence). The CDR3 is made up of 15 amino acids. CDR3: CATSRGGVVAYEQYF. The CDR3 region has the DNA TGTGCCACCAGCAGAGGGGGGGTTGTTGCCTACGAGCAGTACTTC.

The V gene is TRBV29-1, the J gene TRBJ2-1; 11 bases agree with TRBD2. The trim removed 5 bases at V and 1 base at J, leaving 13 bases unmatched. Germline V CDR1 and CDR2: SQVTM, ANQGSEA. The CDR3 has 18 amino acids. The CDR3 DNA reads TGCAGCGTTCCCCGAGTTAGCGGGGGGGCGAGGTCCTACAATGAGCAGTTCTTC. Its translation is CSVPRVSGGARSYNEQFF.

The chain joins TRBV7-3 to TRBJ2-3; possibly TRBD1 for D (6 bases). Germline V gene data show CDR1 as SGHTA and CDR2 as FQGTGA. This CDR3 spans 14 amino acids. V was pared by 4 bases and J by 3 bases, with 11 bases between. The CDR3 nucleotides read TGTGCCAGCAGCTCATACAGGGATACAGATACGCAGTATTTT. Encoded protein: CASSSYRDTDTQYF.

The chain links TRBV5-8 to TRBJ2-3, with TRBD2 as a possible D gene (5 bases). Trimming removed 4 bases at V and 6 bases at J, with 12 bases between. Germline V gene data show CDR1 as SGHTS and CDR2 as YDEGEE. The CDR3 consists of 13 residues. The CDR3 spells CASSGRPGDTQYF. DNA for the CDR3: TGTGCCAGCAGCGGCCGGCCGGGGGATACGCAGTATTTT.

The chain links TRBV7-9 to TRBJ1-1; the D gene is possibly TRBD1 (5 bases). V shed 5 bases and J shed 11 bases, with 18 bases lying between them. There are 13 residues in the CDR3. CDR1 is SEHNR and CDR2 is FQNEAQ in the germline V gene (reference sequence). The CDR3 DNA sequence: TGTGCCAGCAGCCCTAGGGGCCATCCAACTGCTTTCTTT. Its protein product is CASSPRGHPTAFF.

V gene TRBV9 combines with J gene TRBJ1-2; 10 nucleotides line up with TRBD1. The CDR3 is 14 residues long. CDR1 and CDR2 from the germline V gene are SGDLS and YYNGEE. Trimming cost V 4 bases and J 6 bases; bases outside gene matches: 6. This CDR3 reads CASSRQGAGHGYTF. DNA for the CDR3: TGTGCCAGCAGCCGACAGGGGGCTGGCCATGGCTACACCTTC.

The V and J genes are TRBV25-1 and TRBJ1-6; D unclear. This CDR3 is built from 12 residues. CDR1 and CDR2 from the germline V gene are MGHDK and SYGVNS. V lost 6 bases to trimming and J lost 3 bases, with 3 bases between them. The CDR3 loop reads CASRSYNSPLHF. The CDR3 DNA reads as TGTGCCAGCAGGAGCTATAATTCACCCCTCCACTTT.

The CDR3 sequence is CASSSGVTDTQYF. The DNA of the CDR3 is TGTGCCAGCAGCTCGGGGGTCACAGATACGCAGTATTTT. The V call is TRBV7-9, the J call TRBJ2-3; tentative D call: TRBD2 (6 bases). Germline V CDR1 and CDR2: SEHNR, FQNEAQ (reference sequence). The ends were cut back, 4 bases at V and 2 bases at J, with 7 bases in the middle. The CDR3 runs 13 residues.

The V call is TRBV3-1 (or the pseudogene TRBV3-2), the J call TRBJ2-3, with D tentatively TRBD2 (6 bases). This CDR3 is built from 14 residues. CDR1 is LGHDT, CDR2 YNNKEL, per germline (reference sequence). V lost 3 bases and J lost 4, with 11 bases in between. The CDR3 loop reads CASSHDKRADTQYF. The CDR3 coding sequence is TGTGCCAGCAGCCATGATAAGCGGGCAGATACGCAGTATTTT.

J is TRBJ2-7 and V is TRBV5-1; 11 bases agree with TRBD1. The trim removed 6 bases at V and 3 bases at J, leaving 5 bases unmatched. Per germline, CDR1 SGHRS and CDR2 YFSETQ. This CDR3 is built from 14 residues. For the CDR3, the DNA is TGCGCCAGCAAACCCGGGACAGGGGGCTACGAGCAGTACTTC. Amino acid sequence: CASKPGTGGYEQYF.

V is TRBV11-3 and J is TRBJ1-1, with D uncertain. This CDR3 is 13 amino acids long. Per germline, CDR1 SGHNT and CDR2 YENEEA. Trimming removed 5 bases at V and 3 bases at J, with 10 bases between. This chain's CDR3 is CASSRSSDTEAFF. In DNA form, the CDR3 reads TGTGCCAGCAGCAGATCTTCGGACACTGAAGCTTTCTTT.

The rearrangement joins TRBV5-6 to TRBJ2-1, with 11 bases identical to TRBD2. The J segment lost 5 bases and the V segment lost 3 bases, leaving 4 bases of the junction unmatched. The CDR3 is made up of 15 amino acids. Germline V lookup: CDR1 SGHDT, CDR2 YYEEEE. CDR3 nucleotides: TGTGCCAGCAGCTATAGCGGGGGGGGCCACAATGAGCAGTTCTTC. Its protein product is CASSYSGGGHNEQFF.

The chain combines TRBV9 with TRBJ2-2, with TRBD2 matching 10 bases. V gave up 0 bases and J gave up 4 bases; unmatched junction bases: 3. This CDR3 has 16 residues. Germline CDR1 SGDLS, CDR2 YYNGEE. CDR3: CASSVGVAGGTGELFF. The CDR3 bases are TGTGCCAGCAGCGTAGGGGTAGCGGGGGGCACCGGGGAGCTGTTTTTT. The variable domain in full, with the rest retrieved from reference TRBV9 and TRBJ2-2, is DSGVTQTPKHLITATGQRVTLRCSPRSGDLSVYWYQQSLDQGLQFLIQYYNGEERAKGNILERFSAQQFPDLHSELNLSSLELGDSALYFCASSVGVAGGTGELFFGEGSRLTVL.

The chain employs TRBV3-1 (or the pseudogene TRBV3-2) and TRBJ2-2; 16 nucleotides match TRBD2. Germline CDR1 is LGHDT and CDR2 is YNNKEL (reference sequence). CDR3 length equals 20 residues. Trimming cost V 3 bases and J 0 bases; bases outside gene matches: 7. This chain's CDR3 is CASSQGPGTSGGANTGELFF. In DNA form, the CDR3 reads TGTGCCAGCAGCCAGGGACCAGGGACTAGCGGGGGGGCGAACACCGGGGAGCTGTTTTTT.

The J gene is TRBJ1-4, the V gene TRBV5-1; D is perhaps TRBD1 (6 bases). V gave up 2 bases and J gave up 3 bases, with 8 bases separating them. Germline values: CDR1 SGHRS, CDR2 YFSETQ. The CDR3 length is 14 residues. The DNA of the CDR3 is TGCGCCAGCAGCTTTCGACAGGCTAATGAAAAACTGTTTTTT. Amino acid sequence: CASSFRQANEKLFF.

V is TRBV19 and J is TRBJ2-7, with 7 bases aligning to TRBD1. Losses at the gene ends were 5 bases for V and 2 bases for J; bases not matched to a gene: 6. The CDR3 length is 14 residues. Germline CDR1 and CDR2: LNHDA and SQIVND (reference sequence). DNA of the CDR3: TGTGCCAGTAGTCCTCCGGGACAGACCTACGAGCAGTACTTC. This sequence encodes CASSPPGQTYEQYF. The full variable domain, rest sourced from reference TRBV19 and TRBJ2-7, is DGGITQSPKYLFRKEGQNVTLSCEQNLNHDAMYWYRQDPGQGLRLIYYSQIVNDFQKGDIAEGYSVSREKKESFPLTVTSAQKNPTAFYLCASSPPGQTYEQYFGPGTRLTVT.

The chain combines TRBV6-6 with TRBJ1-4; the match to TRBD1 covers 9 bases. The length of the CDR3 is 15 residues. Trimming took 8 bases from V and 7 from J; bases not matched to a gene: 11. Looked up from germline, CDR1 is MNHNY and CDR2 is SVGAGI (reference sequence). In DNA, the CDR3 is TGTGCCAGCCGACAAACAGGGGGCGTTCCTGAAAAACTGTTTTTT. This gives the protein CASRQTGGVPEKLFF.

The rearrangement links TRBV11-2 to TRBJ1-2, with D maybe TRBD1 (5 bases). The V and J ends lost 6 bases and 5 bases respectively, with 16 bases between them. CDR3 length equals 14 residues. In germline, CDR1 is SGHAT, CDR2 FQNNGV. The CDR3 loop reads CASSTGHLTYGYTF. CDR3 nucleotide sequence: TGTGCCAGCAGTACCGGACACCTTACTTATGGCTACACCTTC. Using reference TRBV11-2 and TRBJ1-2 for the parts outside the CDR3, the full variable domain is EAGVAQSPRYKIIEKRQSVAFWCNPISGHATLYWYQQILGQGPKLLIQFQNNGVVDDSQLPKDRFSAERLKGVDSTLKIQPAKLEDSAVYLCASSTGHLTYGYTFGSGTRLTVV.